The rows below give T cell receptor beta chains drawn from one sample of a study of T cells in Graves' hyperthyroidism and ophthalmopathy. MiXCR, run by TCRdb on the multiplex PCR reads, gives a single entry per CDR3 protein. The sample carries a few hundred thousand distinct CDR3 sequences, more than 12% recorded once. What was sequenced was blood. The receptors derive from a woman in her twenties or thirties with Graves' hyperthyroidism. The CDR3 runs from the conserved cysteine through the conserved F or W. The D gene is left open where the match is weak. Part of the rows lack a size; the others show once, few, many or a class for expanded clones.

CDR3 DNA	CDR3 protein	J gene	V gene	D gene	clone size
TGTGCCAGCAGATGGGACTTCCCCGGGGAGCTGTTTTTT	CASRWDFPGELFF	TRBJ2-2	TRBV28	NA	few
TGCAGTGCTAGTCATAGCGGGGGAAAGACCCAGTACTTC	CSASHSGGKTQYF	TRBJ2-5	TRBV20-1	TRBD2	many
TGTGCCAGCAGCTTAGATCCGGGGAACACTGAAGCTTTCTTT	CASSLDPGNTEAFF	TRBJ1-1	TRBV7-2	NA	NA
TGTGCCAGTAGTATAGTGGAAGGCAATCAGCCCCAGCATTTT	CASSIVEGNQPQHF	TRBJ1-5	TRBV19	NA	NA
TGTGCCAGCAGCCCACGGCAGGGAGCCTTGAACACTGAAGCTTTCTTT	CASSPRQGALNTEAFF	TRBJ1-1	TRBV9	NA	few
TGTGCCAGCAGTGAATGGGAGGGTTACGAGCAGTACTTC	CASSEWEGYEQYF	TRBJ2-7	TRBV6-1	TRBD2	many
TGCGCCAGCAGCGTCGACAGGGGGCTAACTGGAAACACCATATATTTT	CASSVDRGLTGNTIYF	TRBJ1-3	TRBV5-1	TRBD1	many
TGTGCCAGCAGCCCCCCGGCGGATCAGTGTGAAAAACTGTTTTTT	CASSPPADQCEKLFF	TRBJ1-4	TRBV11-3	NA	NA
TGTGCCAGTAGGACGACCCGGGACAGCGACAATGAGCAGTTCTTC	CASRTTRDSDNEQFF	TRBJ2-1	TRBV19	TRBD1	NA
TGCAGTGCCGAGACGCTAGCGATTTACGAGCAGTACTTC	CSAETLAIYEQYF	TRBJ2-7	TRBV20-1	NA	NA
TGTGCCAGCATAAAGAAGGGGCTAGGGACGTCGAAGGCCTACAATGAGCAGTTCTTC	CASIKKGLGTSKAYNEQFF	TRBJ2-1	TRBV6-1	NA	few
TGTGCCAGCAGTTGGGACAGGGGGCTTCGGCAGCCCCAGCATTTT	CASSWDRGLRQPQHF	TRBJ1-5	TRBV6-1	TRBD1	many
TGTGCCAGCAGTTCCTCCCTCGTCGGACAGTCGGAAGCTTTCTTT	CASSSSLVGQSEAFF	TRBJ1-1	TRBV27	NA	NA
TGCGCCAGCAGTGAGGACTGGGACAAAAACATTCAGTACTTC	CASSEDWDKNIQYF	TRBJ2-4	TRBV10-1	NA	NA
TGTGCCAGCAGCCCAGGGGGGGCGGCGTATGGCTACACCTTC	CASSPGGAAYGYTF	TRBJ1-2	TRBV11-2	TRBD1	NA
TGCAGCGGGACGGGCGGGAGAGGGTACGAGCAGTACTTC	CSGTGGRGYEQYF	TRBJ2-7	TRBV29-1	TRBD2	few
TGTGCCAGCAGCCAAGTGGGCCTAGCGGGAGGTGAGCAGTTCTTC	CASSQVGLAGGEQFF	TRBJ2-1	TRBV3-1	TRBD2	many
TGTGCCAGCACGGGTGGGGGGGGCACAGATACGCAGTATTTT	CASTGGGGTDTQYF	TRBJ2-3	TRBV28	TRBD2	many
TGTGCCAGCAGCCCGCTCTTAGGAGGCGACGAGCAGTACTTC	CASSPLLGGDEQYF	TRBJ2-7	TRBV7-9	NA	NA
TGTGCCAGCAGTGAATATGCGGCGGGCGAGCAGTTCTTC	CASSEYAAGEQFF	TRBJ2-1	TRBV6-1	NA	many
TGCGCCAGCAGCTTACCCCCTGGACTAGCGGGAGTTGGGGCCCCCTACGAGCAGTACTTC	CASSLPPGLAGVGAPYEQYF	TRBJ2-7	TRBV5-1	TRBD2	few
TGCGCCAGCAGTGCGGGGCTTGGAGAGCAGTACTTC	CASSAGLGEQYF	TRBJ2-7	TRBV10-1	NA	many
TGTGCCAGCAGTGTTTTGGGACCTGAGCAGTTCTTC	CASSVLGPEQFF	TRBJ2-1	TRBV2	NA	many
TGTGCCAGCACTATCGGACAGGGAACGGATGGCTACACCTTC	CASTIGQGTDGYTF	TRBJ1-2	TRBV28	TRBD1	many
TGTGCCAGCAGCCATGGCCTGGCTAGCGGGAGAAATGAGCAGTTCTTC	CASSHGLASGRNEQFF	TRBJ2-1	TRBV3-1	TRBD2	many
TGTGCCAGCAACGACAATACGAACACCGGGGAGCTGTTTTTT	CASNDNTNTGELFF	TRBJ2-2	TRBV2	NA	NA
TGCAGTGCTAGAGAGTCGACAGGGGGAGCCTACGAGCAGTACTTC	CSARESTGGAYEQYF	TRBJ2-7	TRBV20-1	TRBD1	NA
TGTGCCTGGAGTGGTGCCAGCAATCAGCCCCAGCATTTT	CAWSGASNQPQHF	TRBJ1-5	TRBV30	NA	many
TGTGCCACCAGCGGAACTAGCGGGAGCTCCTACAATGAGCAGTTCTTC	CATSGTSGSSYNEQFF	TRBJ2-1	TRBV15	TRBD2	many
TGTGCCAGCAGCCCAAGACAGGGTGTAATCGTCACTGAAGCTTTCTTT	CASSPRQGVIVTEAFF	TRBJ1-1	TRBV14	TRBD1	NA
TGTGCCACCAGTGATGGTGGACAGGGGGCTCACGAGCAGTACTTC	CATSDGGQGAHEQYF	TRBJ2-7	TRBV24-1	TRBD1	NA
TGTGCCAGCAGCATTCCGACAGACTCTGGAAACACCATATATTTT	CASSIPTDSGNTIYF	TRBJ1-3	TRBV3-1	NA	NA
TGCAGCGCCGGGACAGGCGGTAACTACGAGCAGTACTTC	CSAGTGGNYEQYF	TRBJ2-7	TRBV29-1	TRBD1	NA
TGTGCCAGCTCACCACGGTCACAGGGGGCCGGCTACACCTTC	CASSPRSQGAGYTF	TRBJ1-2	TRBV18	TRBD1	NA
TGTGCCAGTAGATCTCGAGCGGGAGGGGAGAATGAGCAGTTCTTC	CASRSRAGGENEQFF	TRBJ2-1	TRBV19	TRBD2	few
TGTGCCAGCAGAACAGGGGAGATTGCTCAAGAGACCCAGTACTTC	CASRTGEIAQETQYF	TRBJ2-5	TRBV6-1	TRBD1	many
TGTGCCAGCAGTCCAATAGCGGCAATCTACGAGCAGTACTTC	CASSPIAAIYEQYF	TRBJ2-7	TRBV12-3/TRBV12-4	NA	many
TGCAGTGCTAGAGATCCCTTAACAGATACGCAGTATTTT	CSARDPLTDTQYF	TRBJ2-3	TRBV20-1	NA	many
TGTGCCAGCAGCCCGTATTTGATCCAAGGCTACACCTTC	CASSPYLIQGYTF	TRBJ1-2	TRBV7-2	NA	few
TGTGCCAGCAGTGAATACTTGAGCGGGACATTAGCCAAAAACATTCAGTACTTC	CASSEYLSGTLAKNIQYF	TRBJ2-4	TRBV2	NA	many
TGTGCCAGCAGTAGACAGGGGTTTAATGAAAAACTGTTTTTT	CASSRQGFNEKLFF	TRBJ1-4	TRBV28	TRBD1	few
TGCGCCAGCAGCTTGGGTGGCGGGAGTCTATCCAATGAGCAGTTCTTC	CASSLGGGSLSNEQFF	TRBJ2-1	TRBV5-1	TRBD2	NA
TGTGCCAGCAGCGAAAGTGTTTATAGCTGGACCGGGGAGCTGTTTTTT	CASSESVYSWTGELFF	TRBJ2-2	TRBV2	NA	many
TGTGCCAGCTCAAAAGGGGGACTAGCGGGAGAGTTGTCGCAGTATTTT	CASSKGGLAGELSQYF	TRBJ2-3	TRBV2	TRBD2	many
TGCAGTGCTAAGAAACCGGGACAGGGGGTTGGGGGCAATCAGCCCCAGCATTTT	CSAKKPGQGVGGNQPQHF	TRBJ1-5	TRBV20-1	TRBD1	many
TGTGCCAGCAGATTGACAGGGGATACGTTCGAGCAGTACTTC	CASRLTGDTFEQYF	TRBJ2-7	TRBV2	TRBD1	many
TGCAGCGTTGAAGAACCTATGGTGGCCACAGATACGCAGTATTTT	CSVEEPMVATDTQYF	TRBJ2-3	TRBV29-1	NA	few
TGTGCCAGCAGTGTAGCGGGAGGACGGGGAGATACGCAGTATTTT	CASSVAGGRGDTQYF	TRBJ2-3	TRBV2	TRBD2	NA
TGTGCCAGCAGCCAAGATGCCTTGAGGAAAGTTTTCTTT	CASSQDALRKVFF	TRBJ1-1	TRBV3-1	NA	many
TGTGCCAGCAGGTTTACAGGGTACTCTGGAAACACCATATATTTT	CASRFTGYSGNTIYF	TRBJ1-3	TRBV27	NA	many
TGTGCCAGCAGTGTCCTAGCGGGAGCTGGGAATGAGCAGTTCTTC	CASSVLAGAGNEQFF	TRBJ2-1	TRBV6-1	TRBD2	few
TGTGCCAGCAGTTTATCCGGGGGTAAGAACACTGAAGCTTTCTTT	CASSLSGGKNTEAFF	TRBJ1-1	TRBV28	NA	few
TGTGCCAGCAGTCAACGGGGGCTCGGGGATGAAAAACTGTTTTTT	CASSQRGLGDEKLFF	TRBJ1-4	TRBV7-9	NA	NA
TGTGCCAGCAGCCAGGGGACCCCCAAAGAGCAGTACTTC	CASSQGTPKEQYF	TRBJ2-7	TRBV3-1	NA	many
TGCGCCAGCAGCTTGATGATTTTATACAGTGGGACACAAGAGACCCAGTACTTC	CASSLMILYSGTQETQYF	TRBJ2-5	TRBV5-1	NA	once
TGTGCCAGCAGCCAATATTCGCAGCGGGCGAGCTCCTACAATGAGCAGTTCTTC	CASSQYSQRASSYNEQFF	TRBJ2-1	TRBV5-4	NA	NA
TGTGCCAGCAGTTTAGCCCCTATTTTGCTGCAGTTCTTC	CASSLAPILLQFF	TRBJ2-1	TRBV12-3/TRBV12-4	NA	many
TGTGCCAGCGGCTCACTGCACGGGACTAGCGAGACAGATACGCAGTATTTT	CASGSLHGTSETDTQYF	TRBJ2-3	TRBV27	TRBD2	many
TGTGCCAGCAGTTTATGGGACTTCCGCCGACTAGTGGGTTACAATGAGCAGTTCTTC	CASSLWDFRRLVGYNEQFF	TRBJ2-1	TRBV28	NA	many
TGTGCCAGCAGAAAGGGGGGGGGACGACTAGAGACCCAGTACTTC	CASRKGGGRLETQYF	TRBJ2-5	TRBV27	NA	many